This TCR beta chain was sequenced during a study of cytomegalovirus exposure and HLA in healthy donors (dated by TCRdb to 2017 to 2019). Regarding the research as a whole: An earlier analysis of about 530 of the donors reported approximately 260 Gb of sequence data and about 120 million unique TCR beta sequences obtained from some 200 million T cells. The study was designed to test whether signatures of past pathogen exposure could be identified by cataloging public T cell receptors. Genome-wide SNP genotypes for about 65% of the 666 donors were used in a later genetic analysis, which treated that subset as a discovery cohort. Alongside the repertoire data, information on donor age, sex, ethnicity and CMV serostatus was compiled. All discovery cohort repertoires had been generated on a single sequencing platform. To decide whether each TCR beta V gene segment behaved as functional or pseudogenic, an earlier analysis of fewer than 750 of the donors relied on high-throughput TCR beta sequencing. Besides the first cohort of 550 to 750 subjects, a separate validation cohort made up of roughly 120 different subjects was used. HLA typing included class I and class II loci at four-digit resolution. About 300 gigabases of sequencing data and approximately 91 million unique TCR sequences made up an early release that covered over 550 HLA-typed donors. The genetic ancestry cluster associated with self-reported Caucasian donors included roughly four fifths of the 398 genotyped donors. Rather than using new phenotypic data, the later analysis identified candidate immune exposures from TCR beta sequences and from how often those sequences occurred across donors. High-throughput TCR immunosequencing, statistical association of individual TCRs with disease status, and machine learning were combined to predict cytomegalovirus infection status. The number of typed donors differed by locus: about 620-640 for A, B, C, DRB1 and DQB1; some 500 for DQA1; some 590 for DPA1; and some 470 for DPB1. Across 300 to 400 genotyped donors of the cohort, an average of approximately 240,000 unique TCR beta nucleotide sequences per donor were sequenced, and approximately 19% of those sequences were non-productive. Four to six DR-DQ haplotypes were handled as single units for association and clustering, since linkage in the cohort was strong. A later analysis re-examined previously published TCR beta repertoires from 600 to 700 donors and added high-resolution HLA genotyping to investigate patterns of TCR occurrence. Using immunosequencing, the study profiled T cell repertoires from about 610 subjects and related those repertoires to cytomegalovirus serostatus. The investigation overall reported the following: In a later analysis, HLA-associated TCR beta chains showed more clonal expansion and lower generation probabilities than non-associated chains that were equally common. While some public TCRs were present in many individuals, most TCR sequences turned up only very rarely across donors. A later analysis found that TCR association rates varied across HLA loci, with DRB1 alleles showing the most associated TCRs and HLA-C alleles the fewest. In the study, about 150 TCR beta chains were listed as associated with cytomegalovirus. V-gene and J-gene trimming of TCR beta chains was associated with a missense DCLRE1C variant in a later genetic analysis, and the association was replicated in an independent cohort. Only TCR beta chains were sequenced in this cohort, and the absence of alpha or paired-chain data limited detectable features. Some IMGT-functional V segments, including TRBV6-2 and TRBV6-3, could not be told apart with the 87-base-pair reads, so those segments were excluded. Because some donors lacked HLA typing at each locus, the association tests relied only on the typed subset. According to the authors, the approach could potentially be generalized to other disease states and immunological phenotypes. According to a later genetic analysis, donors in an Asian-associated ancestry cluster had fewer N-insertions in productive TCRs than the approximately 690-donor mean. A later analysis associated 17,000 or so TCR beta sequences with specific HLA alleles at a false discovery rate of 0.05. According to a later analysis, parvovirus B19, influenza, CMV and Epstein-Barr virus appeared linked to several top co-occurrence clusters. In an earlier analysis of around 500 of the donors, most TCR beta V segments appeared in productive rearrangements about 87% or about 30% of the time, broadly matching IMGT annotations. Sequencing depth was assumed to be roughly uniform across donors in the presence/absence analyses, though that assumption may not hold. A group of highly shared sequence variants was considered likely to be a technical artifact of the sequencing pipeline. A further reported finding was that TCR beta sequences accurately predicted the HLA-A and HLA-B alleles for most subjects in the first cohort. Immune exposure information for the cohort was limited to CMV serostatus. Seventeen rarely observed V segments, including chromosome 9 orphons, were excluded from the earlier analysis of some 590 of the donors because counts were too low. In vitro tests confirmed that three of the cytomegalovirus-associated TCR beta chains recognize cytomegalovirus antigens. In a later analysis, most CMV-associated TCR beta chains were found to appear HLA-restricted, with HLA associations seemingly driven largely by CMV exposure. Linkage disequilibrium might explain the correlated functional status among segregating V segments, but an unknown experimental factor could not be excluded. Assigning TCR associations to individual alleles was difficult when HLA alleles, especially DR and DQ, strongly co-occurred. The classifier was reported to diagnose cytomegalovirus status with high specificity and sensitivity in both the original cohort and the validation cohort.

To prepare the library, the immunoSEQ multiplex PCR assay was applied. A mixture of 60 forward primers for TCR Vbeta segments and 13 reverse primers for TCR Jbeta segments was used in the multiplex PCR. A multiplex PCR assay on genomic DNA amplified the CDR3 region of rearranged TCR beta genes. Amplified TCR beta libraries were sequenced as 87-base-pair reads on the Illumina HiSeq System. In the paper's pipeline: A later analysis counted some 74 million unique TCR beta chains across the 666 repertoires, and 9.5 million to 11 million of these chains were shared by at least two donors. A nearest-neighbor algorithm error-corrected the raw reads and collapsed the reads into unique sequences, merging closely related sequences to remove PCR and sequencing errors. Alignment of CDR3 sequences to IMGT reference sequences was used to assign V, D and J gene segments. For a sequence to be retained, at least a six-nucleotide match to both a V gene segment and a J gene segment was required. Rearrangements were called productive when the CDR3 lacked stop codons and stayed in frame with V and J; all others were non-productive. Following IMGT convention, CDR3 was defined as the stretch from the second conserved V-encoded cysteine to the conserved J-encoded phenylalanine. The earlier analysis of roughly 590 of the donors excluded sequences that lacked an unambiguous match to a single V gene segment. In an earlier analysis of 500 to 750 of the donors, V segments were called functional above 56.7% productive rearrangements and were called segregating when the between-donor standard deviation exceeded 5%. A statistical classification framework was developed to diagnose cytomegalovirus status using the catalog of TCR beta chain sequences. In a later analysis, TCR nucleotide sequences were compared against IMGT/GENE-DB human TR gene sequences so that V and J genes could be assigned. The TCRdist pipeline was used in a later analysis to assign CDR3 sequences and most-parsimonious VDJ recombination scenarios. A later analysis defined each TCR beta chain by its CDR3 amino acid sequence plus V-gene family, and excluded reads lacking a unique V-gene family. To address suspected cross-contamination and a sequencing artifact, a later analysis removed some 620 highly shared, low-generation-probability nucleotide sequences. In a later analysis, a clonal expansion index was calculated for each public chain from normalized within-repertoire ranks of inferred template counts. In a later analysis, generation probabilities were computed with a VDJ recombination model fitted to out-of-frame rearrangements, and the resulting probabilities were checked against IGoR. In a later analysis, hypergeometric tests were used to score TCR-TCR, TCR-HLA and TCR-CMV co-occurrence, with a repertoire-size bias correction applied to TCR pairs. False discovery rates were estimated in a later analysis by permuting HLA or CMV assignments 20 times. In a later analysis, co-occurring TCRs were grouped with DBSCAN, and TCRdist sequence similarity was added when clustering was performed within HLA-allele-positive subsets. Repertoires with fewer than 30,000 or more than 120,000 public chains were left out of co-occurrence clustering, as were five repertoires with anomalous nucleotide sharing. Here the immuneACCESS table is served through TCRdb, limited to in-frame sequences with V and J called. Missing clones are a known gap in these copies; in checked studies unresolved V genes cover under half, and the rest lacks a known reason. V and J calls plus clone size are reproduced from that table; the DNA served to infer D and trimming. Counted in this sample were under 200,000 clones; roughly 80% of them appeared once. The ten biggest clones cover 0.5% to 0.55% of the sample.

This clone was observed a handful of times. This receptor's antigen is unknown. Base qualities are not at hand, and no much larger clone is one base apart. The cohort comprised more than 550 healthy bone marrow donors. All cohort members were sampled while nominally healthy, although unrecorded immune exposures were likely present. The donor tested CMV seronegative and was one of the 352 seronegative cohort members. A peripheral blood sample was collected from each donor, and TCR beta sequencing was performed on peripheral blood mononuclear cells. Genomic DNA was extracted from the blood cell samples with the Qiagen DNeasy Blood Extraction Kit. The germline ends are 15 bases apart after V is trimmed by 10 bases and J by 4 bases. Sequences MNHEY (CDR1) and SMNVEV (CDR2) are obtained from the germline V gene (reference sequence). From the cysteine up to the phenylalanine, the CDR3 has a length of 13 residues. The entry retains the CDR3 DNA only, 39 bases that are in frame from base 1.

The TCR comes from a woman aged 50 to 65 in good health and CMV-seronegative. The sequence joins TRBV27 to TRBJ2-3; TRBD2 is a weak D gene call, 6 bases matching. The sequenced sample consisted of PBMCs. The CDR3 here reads CATSLWGADTQYF. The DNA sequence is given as TGTGCCACCTCCTTGTGGGGGGCAGATACGCAGTATTTT.